This T cell receptor beta chain emerged from a study of molecular identifiers for immune sequencing clone quantification. One entry per CDR3 protein results from TCRdb running MiXCR on the PCR reads. The table includes around 470,000 distinct CDR3 sequences, less than 30% detected once. Sorting isolated naive CD8 T cells as CD8+CD4-CCR7+CD45RA+ events. Trimming removed 0 bases from V and 8 bases from J; junction bases left unmatched: 15. This CDR3 has 18 residues. Per germline, CDR1 MGHRA and CDR2 YSYEKL. Sequenced: naive CD8+ T cells from blood, with Jurkat cell RNA spiked in. Subset in this sample: FACS-sorted CD8+CD4-CCR7+CD45RA+ naive T cells. This clonotype was sampled from a human donor in good health. Some libraries in this study had Jurkat cell RNA spiked in. The rearrangement joins TRBV4-1 to TRBJ2-1; TRBD1 matches at 8 bases. The CDR3 bases are TGCGCCAGCAGCCAAGAAAGAATCTCAGGGGGCGCGGACGATGAGCAGTTCTTC. Amino acid sequence: CASSQERISGGADDEQFF.